The 8 T cell receptor beta chains in this list originate from one sample, sequenced in a study of patients and donors after allogeneic stem cell transplantation. TCRdb reprocessed the RT-PCR reads with MiXCR, giving one entry per CDR3 protein. The top ten hold roughly 3% of the sample, which has under 200,000 distinct CDR3 sequences, about 32% seen once. Sequenced material: blood, either unsorted or a sorted T cell fraction (not recorded which). The receptors stem from a human donor who was either an allogeneic HSCT recipient or a stem cell or donor lymphocyte infusion donor (not recorded which). It is not recorded whose cells these are; they may come from a transplant donor.

This clonotype was seen a handful of times. The chain uses TRBV4-1 and TRBJ2-1; D perhaps matches TRBD2 (5 bases). Germline-derived CDR1 and CDR2 are MGHRA and YSYEKL. CDR3 length: 14 residues. V lost 4 bases and J 4 bases, leaving 11 bases between the germline ends. CDR3 amino acids: CASSLFSEYNEQFF. DNA for the CDR3: TGCGCCAGCAGCCTCTTTAGCGAGTACAATGAGCAGTTCTTC.

V gene TRBV7-2 combines with J gene TRBJ2-1, with D perhaps TRBD2 (6 bases). The CDR3 has 15 residues. In germline, CDR1 is SGHTA, CDR2 FQGNSA. V was cut by 4 bases and J by 3 bases, with 13 bases left in between. The CDR3 bases are TGTGCCAGCAGCTCATTTAGCGGAGACTACAATGAGCAGTTCTTC. Its protein is CASSSFSGDYNEQFF.

The rearrangement joins TRBV12-3 or TRBV12-4 to TRBJ2-5, with D uncertain. The CDR3 length is 13 residues. Trimming stripped 3 bases from V and 2 bases from J, with 7 bases between. CDR3 loop: CASSFSGQETQYF. The CDR3 DNA is TGTGCCAGCAGTTTCTCAGGACAAGAGACCCAGTACTTC.

The J gene is TRBJ2-2, the V gene TRBV5-1; D is perhaps TRBD1 or TRBD2 (5 bases each). V was pared by 7 bases and J by 4 bases, with 20 bases between. Germline V gives CDR1 SGHRS, CDR2 YFSETQ. The CDR3 length is 16 residues. Here the CDR3 reads CASGQVSGTATGELFF. CDR3 nucleotides: TGCGCCAGCGGTCAGGTTTCAGGGACGGCCACCGGGGAGCTGTTTTTT.

Only a few counts were recorded for this clonotype. This chain links TRBV5-1 with TRBJ2-1, with 9 bases aligning to TRBD2. The CDR3 consists of 15 residues. J gave up 4 bases and V 3 bases, and 5 bases lay outside the gene matches. Germline-derived CDR1 and CDR2 are SGHRS and YFSETQ. The DNA for the CDR3 is TGCGCCAGCAGCTACGGGGCGGGAGGGTACAATGAGCAGTTCTTC. Its protein product is CASSYGAGGYNEQFF. Filled out from reference TRBV5-1 and TRBJ2-1, the complete variable domain reads KAGVTQTPRYLIKTRGQQVTLSCSPISGHRSVSWYQQTPGQGLQFLFEYFSETQRNKGNFPGRFSGRQFSNSRSEMNVSTLELGDSALYLCASSYGAGGYNEQFFGPGTRLTVL.

The chain joins TRBV30 to TRBJ1-5; D is unclear. CDR3 length equals 13 residues. The V and J ends lost 0 bases and 5 bases respectively, with 8 bases between them. CDR1 and CDR2 from the germline V gene are GTSNPN and SVGIG (reference sequence). As DNA, the CDR3 is TGTGCCTGGAGTGTACCGCCCTATCAGCCCCAGCATTTT. Translation: CAWSVPPYQPQHF.

This clonotype was counted once. Germline and junction disagree at one end, which may indicate a read error. The J gene is TRBJ1-2, the V gene TRBV4-1, with D uncertain. Germline CDR1 reads MGHRA; CDR2 reads YSYEKL. The CDR3 sequence is 14 residues long. The CDR3 bases are TGCGCCGGCAGCCAAGATCGGGGTAACTATGGCTACACCTTC. It codes for CAGSQDRGNYGYTF.

This rearrangement joins TRBV12-5 to TRBJ1-1; D not certain. V was cut by 4 bases and J by 0 bases, with 6 bases left in between. The germline gives CDR1 LGHNT, CDR2 FRNRAP. This CDR3 region has 13 residues. This CDR3 reads CASGSQVNTEAFF. CDR3 DNA: TGTGCTAGTGGTTCCCAAGTGAACACTGAAGCTTTCTTT.